This entry concerns a single TCR beta chain. The entry originates in a study of blood T cell repertoires in COVID-19. The study drew participants aged about 18 to 89 years from 24 US areas. Participants' own reports of clinical history determined their cohort assignment. This CDR3 has 14 amino acids. The trim removed 4 bases at V and 2 bases at J, leaving 3 bases unmatched. Germline CDR1 and CDR2: MNHEY and SVGAGI. Repertoires were generated with immunoSEQ multiplex PCR, while TCRdb's copy carries only in-frame clones and drops some. The sample has approximately 200,000 clones, around 90% seen once; the top ten hold 11%.

V is TRBV6-5 and J is TRBJ2-3; 7 bases line up with TRBD1. This clonotype was sampled from a man aged 25 to 45 who had recovered from COVID-19. Sample: PBMCs or T cells enriched from blood (not recorded which). The CDR3 loop is CASSSTGATDTQYF. In DNA form, the CDR3 reads TGTGCCAGCAGTTCTACAGGGGCCACAGATACGCAGTATTTT.